This T cell receptor beta chain was profiled in a study of blood T cell repertoires in COVID-19. Study overall: Collection of acute and convalescent COVID-19 samples took place in the United States, Italy and Spain.

Note on this clone: Its ends do not fully match the called genes, so a read error is possible.

Those enrolled, adults aged roughly 18 to 90 years, came from fewer than 25 US areas. Repertoires were generated with immunoSEQ multiplex PCR, while TCRdb's copy carries only in-frame clones and drops some. The data show about 370,000 clones, 80% to 90% seen once. The CDR3 is made up of 11 amino acids. Germline V CDR1 and CDR2: KGHSH, LQKENI. Sequences were obtained from PBMCs or T cells enriched from blood (not recorded which). This sequence was found in a man aged 18 to 35 who had recovered from COVID-19. This chain joins TRBV18 and TRBJ2-5; D is possibly TRBD2 (5 bases). This CDR3 reads CASSPWEIQYF. CDR3 bases: TGTGCCAGCTCACCATGGGAGATCCAGTACTTC.